This TCR beta chain was recorded in a study of blood T cells in healthy people across ages. Looked up from germline, CDR1 is LGHNA and CDR2 is YNFKEQ. The CDR3 spans 13 residues. Trimming shortened V by 0 bases and J by 9 bases, and 6 bases separated the two germline ends. The second PCR ran roughly 6 to 11 cycles with a sample-barcoded 5' primer and J-beta primers. TCRdb reanalysed the 5' RACE reads using MiXCR and keeps one entry per CDR3 protein. Of over 1,200,000 distinct CDR3 sequences detected, 59% appear once; the ten largest clones hold 5% to 7%. Note on this clonotype: Its target is not known.

PBMCs, at least 6.5 million per sample, were isolated. Notes on the study in general: Diversity of TCR beta correlated strongly with naive T cell percentage. PBMC samples, being unsorted, prevented any conclusive comparison of naive and antigen-experienced cells.

Sequencing was carried out using blood. The chain links TRBV4-2 to TRBJ1-6; unclear D gene. The clonotype originates from a man aged 18 to 35 in good health. The CDR3 region is CASSQEVLSPLHF. CDR3 nucleotides: TGTGCCAGCAGCCAAGAAGTGCTTTCACCCCTCCACTTT.